This T cell receptor beta chain comes out of a study of human T cells and chemical hapten exposure. The table lists this clonotype with many counts. From the RACE reads, TCRdb called clonotypes with MiXCR, one entry per CDR3 protein. The profile shows about 62,000 distinct CDR3 sequences, roughly 6.7% of them singletons. Time point meaning: pre-sensitization, week 0. Regarding treatment: therapeutic diphenylcyclopropenone sensitization with weekly scalp DPC. V was clipped by 11 bases and J by 7 bases; unmatched bases: 9. This CDR3 spans 13 amino acids. CDR1 and CDR2 from the germline V gene are KGHSY and FQNENV.

This material consisted of whole blood, taken in connection with sensitization to the hapten diphenylcyclopropenone (DPC). The chain has TRBV16 and TRBJ2-4, with TRBD2 identical over 9 bases. This clonotype originated in a woman in her twenties or thirties with alopecia areata. Some clones in this sample may be carry-over from other donors' samples. Written as DNA, the CDR3 is TGTGCCGTCCACAAGCGGGGGGAGAACATTCAGTACTTC. Translation gives CAVHKRGENIQYF.